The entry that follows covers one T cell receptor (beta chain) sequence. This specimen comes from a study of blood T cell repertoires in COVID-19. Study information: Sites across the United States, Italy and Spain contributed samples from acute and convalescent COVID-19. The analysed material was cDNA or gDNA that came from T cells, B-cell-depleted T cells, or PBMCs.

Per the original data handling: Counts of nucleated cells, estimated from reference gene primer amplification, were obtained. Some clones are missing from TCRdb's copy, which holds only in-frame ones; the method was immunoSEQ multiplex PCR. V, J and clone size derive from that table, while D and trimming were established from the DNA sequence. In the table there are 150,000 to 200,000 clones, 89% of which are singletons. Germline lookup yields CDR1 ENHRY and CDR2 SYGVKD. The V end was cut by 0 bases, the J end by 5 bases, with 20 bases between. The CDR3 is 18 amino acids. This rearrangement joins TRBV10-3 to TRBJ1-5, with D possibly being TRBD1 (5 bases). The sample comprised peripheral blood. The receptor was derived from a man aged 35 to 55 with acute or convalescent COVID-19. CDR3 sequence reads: CAISESGAGREGDQPQHF. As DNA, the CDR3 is TGTGCCATCAGTGAGTCCGGGGCCGGGAGGGAAGGGGATCAGCCCCAGCATTTT.